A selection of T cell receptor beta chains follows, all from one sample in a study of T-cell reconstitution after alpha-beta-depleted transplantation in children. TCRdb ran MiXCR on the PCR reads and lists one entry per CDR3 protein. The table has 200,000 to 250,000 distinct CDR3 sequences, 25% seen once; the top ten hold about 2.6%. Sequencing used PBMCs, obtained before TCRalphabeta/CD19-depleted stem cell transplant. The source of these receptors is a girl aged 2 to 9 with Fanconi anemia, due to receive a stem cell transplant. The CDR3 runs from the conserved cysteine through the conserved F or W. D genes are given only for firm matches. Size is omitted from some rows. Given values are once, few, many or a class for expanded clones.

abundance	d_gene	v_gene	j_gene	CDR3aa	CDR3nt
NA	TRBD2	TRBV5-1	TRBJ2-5	CASSSSSGRVETQYF	TGCGCCAGCAGCTCCTCTAGCGGGAGGGTAGAGACCCAGTACTTC
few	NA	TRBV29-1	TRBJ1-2	CSVYPMGSNYGYTF	TGCAGCGTCTACCCGATGGGGAGTAACTATGGCTACACCTTC
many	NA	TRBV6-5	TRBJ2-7	CASSYSRVYEQYF	TGTGCCAGCAGTTACTCGAGGGTTTACGAGCAGTACTTC
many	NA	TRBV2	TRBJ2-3	CASTGVVKPSTDTQYF	TGTGCCAGCACCGGAGTAGTAAAACCTAGCACAGATACGCAGTATTTT
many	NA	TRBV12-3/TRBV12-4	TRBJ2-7	CASSLVGESEQYF	TGTGCCAGCAGTTTAGTGGGGGAATCCGAGCAGTACTTC
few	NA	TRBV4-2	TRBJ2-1	CASSQDGVSTTYNEQFF	TGTGCCAGCAGCCAAGATGGTGTTAGCACCACCTACAATGAGCAGTTCTTC
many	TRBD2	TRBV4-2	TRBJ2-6	CASSLRLAGVSGANVLTF	TGTGCCAGCAGCCTTCGACTAGCGGGGGTTTCTGGGGCCAACGTCCTGACTTTC
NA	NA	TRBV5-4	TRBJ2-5	CASSYDRNQETQYF	TGTGCCAGCAGCTACGACAGGAACCAAGAGACCCAGTACTTC
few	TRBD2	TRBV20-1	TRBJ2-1	CSARRGKTSRPLTDNEQFF	TGCAGTGCTAGAAGGGGCAAGACTAGCCGCCCTCTAACGGACAATGAGCAGTTCTTC
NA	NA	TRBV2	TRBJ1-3	CASSAGVGNTIYF	TGTGCCAGCAGTGCAGGGGTTGGAAACACCATATATTTT
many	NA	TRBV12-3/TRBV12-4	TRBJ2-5	CASRGLEETQYF	TGTGCCAGCAGAGGACTGGAAGAGACCCAGTACTTC
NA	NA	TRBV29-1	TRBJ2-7	CSVEDAQSGTLTEQYF	TGCAGCGTTGAAGATGCCCAATCGGGCACGTTAACCGAGCAGTACTTC
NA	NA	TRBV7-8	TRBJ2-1	CASSPRFRGEPYNEQFF	TGTGCCAGCAGCCCCCGCTTTAGGGGCGAACCCTACAATGAGCAGTTCTTC
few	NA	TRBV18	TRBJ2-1	CASSAIAGSSYNEQFF	TGTGCCAGCTCAGCCATAGCTGGAAGCTCCTACAATGAGCAGTTCTTC
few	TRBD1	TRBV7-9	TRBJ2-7	CASSLFGTGSYEQYF	TGTGCCAGCAGCTTATTCGGGACAGGGTCCTACGAGCAGTACTTC
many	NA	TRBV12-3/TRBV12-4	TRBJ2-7	CASSRGQTYEQYF	TGTGCCAGCAGCAGAGGACAGACCTACGAGCAGTACTTC
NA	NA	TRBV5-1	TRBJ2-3	CASSAWTASTDTQYF	TGCGCCAGCAGCGCATGGACCGCTAGCACAGATACGCAGTATTTT
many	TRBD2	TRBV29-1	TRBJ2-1	CSVQGLARNNEQFF	TGCAGCGTACAAGGACTAGCGCGAAACAATGAGCAGTTCTTC
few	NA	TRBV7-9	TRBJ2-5	CASSRDPGGETQYF	TGTGCCAGCAGCCGGGACCCTGGGGGAGAGACCCAGTACTTC
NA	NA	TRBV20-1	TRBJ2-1	CSAIDSSSSYNEQFF	TGCAGTGCCATAGACTCGTCGAGCTCCTACAATGAGCAGTTCTTC
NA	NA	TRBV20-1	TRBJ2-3	CSARSRSYTQYF	TGCAGTGCTAGAAGCCGTAGCTATACGCAGTATTTT
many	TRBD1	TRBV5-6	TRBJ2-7	CASSWDRTYEQYF	TGTGCCAGCAGCTGGGACAGAACCTACGAGCAGTACTTC
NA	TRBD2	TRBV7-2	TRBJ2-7	CASTQSGGAYEQYF	TGTGCCAGCACCCAAAGCGGGGGGGCCTACGAGCAGTACTTC
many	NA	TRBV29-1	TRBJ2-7	CSVDTGYYEQYF	TGCAGCGTTGATACGGGTTACTACGAGCAGTACTTC
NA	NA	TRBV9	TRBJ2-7	CASSVEGGSYEQYF	TGTGCCAGCAGCGTAGAGGGGGGTTCCTACGAGCAGTACTTC
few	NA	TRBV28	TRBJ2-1	CASSFLGIEQFF	TGTGCCAGCAGTTTTCTGGGGATTGAGCAGTTCTTC
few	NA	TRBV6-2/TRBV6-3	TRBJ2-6	CASSYSSVLSAANVLTF	TGTGCCAGCAGTTATTCATCAGTTCTGTCTGCGGCCAACGTCCTGACTTTC
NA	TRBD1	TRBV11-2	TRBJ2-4	CASSLSGTGAVAKNIQYF	TGTGCCAGCAGCTTAAGTGGGACAGGGGCGGTAGCCAAAAACATTCAGTACTTC
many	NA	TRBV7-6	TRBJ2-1	CASSLVPAPGNEQFF	TGTGCCAGCAGCTTAGTTCCAGCTCCAGGGAATGAGCAGTTCTTC
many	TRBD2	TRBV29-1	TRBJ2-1	CSVDGTSISEQFF	TGCAGCGTTGATGGGACTAGCATCAGTGAGCAGTTCTTC
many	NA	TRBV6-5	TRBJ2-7	CASSLTGEGYEQYF	TGTGCCAGCAGCTTGACAGGGGAGGGATACGAGCAGTACTTC
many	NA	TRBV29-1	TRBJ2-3	CSVDGTQYF	TGCAGCGTTGATGGTACGCAGTATTTT
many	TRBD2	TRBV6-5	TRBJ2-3	CASSYYWTSGGTDTQYF	TGTGCCAGCAGTTACTACTGGACTAGCGGAGGCACAGATACGCAGTATTTT
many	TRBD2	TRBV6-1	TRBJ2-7	CASRPSGGAYEQYF	TGTGCCAGCAGGCCTAGCGGGGGGGCCTACGAGCAGTACTTC
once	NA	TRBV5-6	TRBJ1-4	CASSNWGGSNEKLFF	TGTGCCAGCAGCAATTGGGGGGGCTCGAATGAAAAACTGTTTTTT
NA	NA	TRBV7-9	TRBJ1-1	CASSLVTGGYTEAFF	TGTGCCAGCAGCTTGGTGACAGGTGGTTACACTGAAGCTTTCTTT
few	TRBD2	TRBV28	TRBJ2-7	CASSYDPLGLAGAPYEQYF	TGTGCCAGCAGCTACGATCCCTTGGGACTAGCGGGAGCTCCCTACGAGCAGTACTTC
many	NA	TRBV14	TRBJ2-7	CASSLQQGLEQYF	TGTGCCAGCAGCCTTCAGCAGGGCCTCGAGCAGTACTTC
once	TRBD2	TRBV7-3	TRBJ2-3	CASSPSGGRGTDTQYF	TGTGCCAGCAGCCCTAGCGGGGGGCGGGGCACAGATACGCAGTATTTT
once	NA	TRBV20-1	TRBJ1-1	CSVSTPNRVRNTEAFF	TGCAGTGTCTCAACCCCCAACAGGGTAAGAAACACTGAAGCTTTCTTT
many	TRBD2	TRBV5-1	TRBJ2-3	CASSGHLAGDTDTQYF	TGCGCCAGCAGCGGCCACCTAGCGGGGGACACAGATACGCAGTATTTT
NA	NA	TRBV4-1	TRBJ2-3	CASSPRPVTSTDTQYF	TGTGCCAGCAGCCCCCGGCCAGTCACCAGCACAGATACGCAGTATTTT
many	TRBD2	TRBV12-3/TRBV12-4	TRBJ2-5	CASSRGRQETQYF	TGTGCCAGCAGTCGCGGGAGGCAAGAGACCCAGTACTTC
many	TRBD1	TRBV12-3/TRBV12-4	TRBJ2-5	CASSWRQGDQETQYF	TGTGCCAGCAGTTGGCGACAGGGGGACCAAGAGACCCAGTACTTC
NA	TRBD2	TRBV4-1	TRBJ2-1	CASSQVLAGEQFF	TGCGCCAGCAGCCAAGTCCTAGCGGGTGAGCAGTTCTTC